This T cell receptor (beta chain) was documented in a study of cytomegalovirus exposure and HLA in healthy donors (dated by TCRdb to 2017 to 2019). Broadly, across the study: An earlier analysis of about 560 of the donors reported approximately 260 Gb of sequence data and 100 million to 120 million unique TCR beta sequences obtained from roughly 170 million T cells. An early release that covered about 600 HLA-typed donors contained approximately 300 gigabases of sequencing data and some 87 million unique TCR sequences. Among the roughly 400 genotyped donors, about 85% belonged to the genetic ancestry cluster associated with self-reported Caucasian donors. The study was designed to test whether signatures of past pathogen exposure could be identified by cataloging public T cell receptors. Using immunosequencing, the study profiled T cell repertoires from about 610 subjects and related those repertoires to cytomegalovirus serostatus. Besides the first cohort of approximately 670 subjects, a separate validation cohort made up of roughly 120 different subjects was used. To predict cytomegalovirus infection status, the study combined high-throughput TCR immunosequencing, statistical association of individual TCRs with disease status, and machine learning. To study patterns of TCR occurrence, a later analysis re-analyzed previously published TCR beta repertoires from around 670 donors and added high-resolution HLA genotyping. Rather than using new phenotypic data, the later analysis identified candidate immune exposures from TCR beta sequences and from how often those sequences occurred across donors. An earlier analysis of around 580 of the donors used high-throughput TCR beta sequencing to judge whether each TCR beta V gene segment behaved as functional or pseudogenic. Donor age, sex, ethnicity and CMV serostatus were collected together with the repertoire data. A later genetic analysis took genome-wide SNP genotypes for about three fifths of the 666 donors and used that subset as a discovery cohort. Every repertoire in the discovery cohort had been generated on one and the same sequencing platform. Class I and class II HLA loci were covered by the typing at four-digit resolution. Typing coverage varied by locus: about 629-640 donors for A, B, C, DRB1 and DQB1; about 520 for DQA1; more than 600 for DPA1; some 470 for DPB1. Roughly 5 DR-DQ haplotypes were handled as single units for association and clustering, since linkage in the cohort was strong. On average, around 200,000 unique TCR beta nucleotide sequences were sequenced per donor among 398 genotyped donors of the cohort, with roughly 20% of those sequences being non-productive. Broader findings and caveats from the paper: Three of the identified cytomegalovirus-associated TCR beta chains were confirmed in vitro to be specific for cytomegalovirus antigens. Most CMV-associated TCR beta chains appeared to be HLA-restricted in a later analysis, and the HLA associations seemed to be driven largely by CMV exposure. Immune exposure information for the cohort was limited to CMV serostatus. In a later analysis, several top co-occurrence clusters were reported to appear linked to parvovirus B19, influenza, CMV and Epstein-Barr virus. According to a later genetic analysis, donors in an Asian-associated ancestry cluster had fewer N-insertions in productive TCRs than the approximately 700-donor mean. An earlier analysis of around 600 of the donors showed that most TCR beta V segments appeared in productive rearrangements either about 87% or about 30% of the time, which broadly matched IMGT annotations. Compared with equally common non-associated chains, HLA-associated TCR beta chains in a later analysis were more clonally expanded and had lower generation probabilities. A further reported finding was that TCR beta sequences accurately predicted the HLA-A and HLA-B alleles for most subjects in the first cohort. Because some donors lacked HLA typing at each locus, the association tests relied only on the typed subset. In the study, approximately 160 TCR beta chains were listed as associated with cytomegalovirus. In a later genetic analysis, a missense DCLRE1C variant was associated with V-gene and J-gene trimming of TCR beta chains, and the association was replicated in an independent cohort. Only TCR beta chains were sequenced in this cohort, and the absence of alpha or paired-chain data limited detectable features. In a later analysis, the rate of TCR association differed among HLA loci, with DRB1 alleles having the most associated TCRs and HLA-C alleles having the fewest. Most TCR sequences were seen in very few donors, while some public TCRs were found in many individuals. Strong co-occurrence of HLA alleles, especially DR and DQ, made assigning TCR associations to individual alleles difficult. Because counts were too low, seventeen rarely observed V segments, including chromosome 9 orphons, were left out of the earlier analysis of 500 to 750 of the donors. Roughly uniform sequencing depth across donors was assumed in presence/absence analyses, although this assumption may not hold. In a later analysis, 15,000 to 20,000 TCR beta sequences were associated with specific HLA alleles at a false discovery rate of 0.05. The classifier was reported to diagnose cytomegalovirus status with high specificity and sensitivity in both the original and validation cohorts. Because the 87-base-pair reads could not distinguish some IMGT-functional V segments, including TRBV6-2 and TRBV6-3, those segments were excluded. The sequencing pipeline was judged likely to have produced a cluster of highly shared sequence variants as a technical artifact. Linkage disequilibrium might explain the correlated functional status among segregating V segments, but an unknown experimental factor could not be excluded. The authors suggested that the approach could potentially be extended to other disease states and immunological phenotypes.

From a lookup of the germline V gene, CDR1 and CDR2 are MDHEN and SYDVKM. The CDR3 has 13 amino acids, counting the end cysteine and phenylalanine. Just CDR3 DNA is preserved here, 39 bases in frame from base 1. V loses 3 bases of germline sequence and J loses 3 bases, and the interval between the two ends is 9 bases. The cohort was made up of 666 healthy bone marrow donors. All cohort members were sampled while nominally healthy, although unrecorded immune exposures were likely present. The donor was CMV seropositive and belonged to the group of 250 to 300 seropositive cohort members. A peripheral blood sample was provided by each donor, and peripheral blood mononuclear cells were used for TCR beta sequencing. Genomic DNA was extracted from the blood cell samples with the Qiagen DNeasy Blood Extraction Kit. The library was obtained by the immunoSEQ multiplex PCR assay. For the multiplex PCR, a mixture combining 60 forward primers for TCR Vbeta segments and 13 reverse primers for TCR Jbeta segments was used. Amplification of the CDR3 region of rearranged TCR beta genes was performed with a multiplex PCR assay on genomic DNA. The amplified TCR beta libraries were sequenced on the Illumina HiSeq System as 87-base-pair reads. The original pipeline was this. In a later analysis, 77 million or so unique TCR beta chains were counted across the 500 to 850 repertoires, and roughly 11 million of these chains were shared by at least two donors. Raw reads were error-corrected and collapsed into unique sequences with a nearest-neighbor algorithm that merged closely related sequences to remove PCR and sequencing errors. V, D and J gene segments were assigned by aligning CDR3 sequences to IMGT reference sequences. For a sequence to be retained, a match of at least six nucleotides to both a V gene segment and a J gene segment was required. A rearrangement counted as productive if the CDR3 had no stop codons and remained in frame with V and J, and every other rearrangement counted as non-productive. Following IMGT convention, CDR3 was defined as the stretch from the second conserved V-encoded cysteine up to the conserved J-encoded phenylalanine. The earlier analysis of some 550 of the donors excluded any sequence lacking an unambiguous match to a single V gene segment. In an earlier analysis of approximately 560 of the donors, a V segment was called functional when productive rearrangements were above 56.7%, and segregating when the standard deviation between donors exceeded 5%. A statistical classification framework was built for diagnosing cytomegalovirus status from the catalog of TCR beta chain sequences. V and J gene assignment, in a later analysis, came from comparing TCR nucleotide sequences with IMGT/GENE-DB human TR gene sequences. The TCRdist pipeline was used in a later analysis to assign CDR3 sequences and most-parsimonious VDJ recombination scenarios. In a later analysis, each TCR beta chain was defined by its CDR3 amino acid sequence together with its V-gene family, and reads lacking a unique V-gene family were excluded. A later analysis removed nearly 600 highly shared, low-generation-probability nucleotide sequences to deal with suspected cross-contamination and a sequencing artifact. In a later analysis, a clonal expansion index for each public chain was calculated from normalized within-repertoire ranks of inferred template counts. In a later analysis, generation probabilities were computed using a VDJ recombination model fitted to out-of-frame rearrangements, and the results were checked against IGoR. A later analysis scored TCR-TCR, TCR-HLA and TCR-CMV co-occurrence with hypergeometric tests, applying a repertoire-size bias correction to TCR pairs. A later analysis estimated false discovery rates by permuting HLA or CMV assignments 20 times. In a later analysis, co-occurring TCRs were grouped using DBSCAN, and TCRdist sequence similarity was added for clustering within HLA-allele-positive subsets. For co-occurrence clustering, repertoires with fewer than 30,000 or more than 120,000 public chains were excluded, along with a handful of repertoires with anomalous nucleotide sharing. Not all clones reach the TCRdb copy of this immuneACCESS table, which keeps in-frame sequences only. Checked studies attribute under half of the gap to unresolved V genes and leave the rest unexplained. V, J and clone size were drawn from that table, and D and trimming were deduced from the DNA. The sample records under 130,000 clones, 65% to 85% of which are singletons. The ten largest account for roughly 4% of the sample.

Remarks on this clone: Its cognate antigen has yet to be identified. Base qualities are not recorded, but no much larger clone differs from it by a single base.

The sequencing sample was made of PBMCs. This sequence originates from a middle-aged man in good health and CMV-seropositive. Recombination joined TRBV28 with TRBJ2-7, and possibly TRBD2, on 5 matching bases. The nucleotide sequence reads TGTGCCAGCAGTTTCGCTGGGAGCTACGAGCAGTACTTC. Protein translation: CASSFAGSYEQYF.